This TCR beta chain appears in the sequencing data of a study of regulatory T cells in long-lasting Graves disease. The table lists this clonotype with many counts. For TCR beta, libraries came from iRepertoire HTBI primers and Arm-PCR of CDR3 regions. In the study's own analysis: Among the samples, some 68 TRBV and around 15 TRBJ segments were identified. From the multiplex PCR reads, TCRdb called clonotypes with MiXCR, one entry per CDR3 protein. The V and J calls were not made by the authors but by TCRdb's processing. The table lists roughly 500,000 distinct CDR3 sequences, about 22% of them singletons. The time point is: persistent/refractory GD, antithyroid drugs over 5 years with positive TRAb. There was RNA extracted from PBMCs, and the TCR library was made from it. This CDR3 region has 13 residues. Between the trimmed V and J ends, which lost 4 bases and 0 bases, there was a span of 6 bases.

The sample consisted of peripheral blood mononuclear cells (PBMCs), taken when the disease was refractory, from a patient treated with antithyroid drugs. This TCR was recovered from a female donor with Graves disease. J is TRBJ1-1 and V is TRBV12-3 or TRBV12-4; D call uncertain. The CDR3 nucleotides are TGTGCCAGCAGTTCTAGATTGAACACTGAAGCTTTCTTT. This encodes CASSSRLNTEAFF.